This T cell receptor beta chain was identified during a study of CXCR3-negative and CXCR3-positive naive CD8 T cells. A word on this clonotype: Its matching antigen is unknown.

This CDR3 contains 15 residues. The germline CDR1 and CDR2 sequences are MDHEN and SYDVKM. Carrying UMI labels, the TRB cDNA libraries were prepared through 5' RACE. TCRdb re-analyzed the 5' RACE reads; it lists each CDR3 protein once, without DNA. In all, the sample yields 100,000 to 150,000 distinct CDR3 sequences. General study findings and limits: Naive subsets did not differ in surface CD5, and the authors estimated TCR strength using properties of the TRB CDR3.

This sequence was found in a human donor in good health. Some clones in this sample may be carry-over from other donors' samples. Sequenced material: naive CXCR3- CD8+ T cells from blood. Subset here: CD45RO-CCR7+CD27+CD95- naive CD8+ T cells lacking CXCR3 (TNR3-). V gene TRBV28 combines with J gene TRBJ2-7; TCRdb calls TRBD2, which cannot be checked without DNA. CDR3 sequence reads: CASSYGRGALYEQYF.